These 31 T cell receptor beta chains originate from one sample sequenced in a study of CD8+ T cells in alopecia areata. Sequencing used cDNA as its template, made by extracting RNA and reverse transcribing it. The protocol was immunoSEQ multiplex PCR, while the TCRdb copy is restricted to in-frame clones and leaves out a portion. The data contain around 300,000 clones, about 60% of them seen just once; the ten biggest clones take up about 0.9%. The sample's treatment: oral pan-JAK inhibitor, 5-10 mg twice daily. Source: CD4+ T cells sorted from blood, taken at approximately week 52, from a patient treated with tofacitinib. Receptor source: a human donor with alopecia areata.

This clone was found a few times. This chain joins TRBV30 and TRBJ2-6; a possible D gene is TRBD1 (5 bases). The V and J ends lost 4 bases and 0 bases respectively, with 10 bases between them. Germline V gene lookup returns CDR1 GTSNPN and CDR2 SVGIG (reference sequence). This CDR3 spans 15 amino acids. Here the CDR3 DNA reads TGTGCCTGGACCAGACAGCGCTCTGGGGCCAACGTCCTGACTTTC. Protein sequence: CAWTRQRSGANVLTF.

The chain joins TRBV5-4 to TRBJ1-2; D is unclear. This CDR3 comprises 14 residues. V lost 2 bases and J 3 bases, leaving 11 bases between the germline ends. Germline V gene sequence: CDR1 SGHNT, CDR2 YYREEE (reference sequence). The DNA of the CDR3 is TGTGCCAGCAGCTTTAATTACGGACACTATGGCTACACCTTC. Residues: CASSFNYGHYGYTF. Using reference TRBV5-4 and TRBJ1-2 for the parts outside the CDR3, the full variable domain is ETGVTQSPTHLIKTRGQQVTLRCSSQSGHNTVSWYQQALGQGPQFIFQYYREEENGRGNFPPRFSGLQFPNYSSELNVNALELDDSALYLCASSFNYGHYGYTFGSGTRLTVV.

J is TRBJ2-5 and V is TRBV7-9; no clear D gene. The germline V gene has CDR1 SEHNR and CDR2 FQNEAQ (reference sequence). The CDR3 consists of 14 residues. Trimming removed 1 base from V and 2 bases from J, with 8 bases in between. CDR3 DNA: TGTGCCAGCAGCTTAGGCCAGGTGCAAGAGACCCAGTACTTC. It is translated as CASSLGQVQETQYF.

The CDR3 region is CASSLNEMAGANVLTF. The CDR3 region has the DNA TGCGCCAGCAGCTTGAATGAGATGGCTGGGGCCAACGTCCTGACTTTC. The chain employs TRBV5-1 and TRBJ2-6; no clear D. CDR1 and CDR2 (germline): SGHRS, YFSETQ. The CDR3 extends over 16 amino acids. Trimming stripped 1 base from V and 2 bases from J, with 10 bases between.

The rearrangement links TRBV9 to TRBJ2-5; TRBD2 might be the D (6 bases). CDR1 and CDR2 from the germline V gene are SGDLS and YYNGEE. The V end lost 6 bases, the J end lost 2 bases, and 11 bases lay between the germline ends. CDR3 size: 13 residues. This CDR3 is CASKGAGQETQYF. Here the CDR3 DNA reads TGTGCCAGCAAAGGGGCGGGACAAGAGACCCAGTACTTC.

This clone was observed a handful of times. The same CDR3 arises from other DNA sequences in this sample as well. The chain joins TRBV30 to TRBJ1-5; D is perhaps TRBD1 (5 bases). Trimming shortened V by 3 bases and J by 2 bases, and 8 bases separated the two germline ends. Germline CDR1 is GTSNPN and CDR2 is SVGIG (reference sequence). The CDR3 runs to 13 residues. CDR3: CAWSGGGNQPQHF. For the CDR3, the DNA is TGTGCCTGGAGCGGGGGGGGCAATCAGCCCCAGCATTTT.

The chain recombines TRBV5-6 with TRBJ1-6; 9 bases agree with TRBD1. The germline CDR1 and CDR2 sequences are SGHDT and YYEEEE. CDR3 length: 14 residues. J gave up 7 bases and V 4 bases, and 3 bases lay outside the gene matches. The CDR3 sequence is CASSVGQGNSPLHF. CDR3 in DNA: TGTGCCAGCAGCGTGGGACAGGGAAATTCACCCCTCCACTTT.

The chain joins TRBV7-9 to TRBJ1-5; the match to TRBD1 covers 10 bases. CDR1 is SEHNR, CDR2 FQNEAQ, per germline (reference sequence). The CDR3 contains 17 residues. The V segment lost 5 bases and the J segment 2 bases; nucleotides outside the gene matches: 9. The CDR3 DNA is TGTGCCAGCAGCCGAAGTACCGGGACAGGGGGCAATCAGCCCCAGCATTTT. Translation: CASSRSTGTGGNQPQHF.

This chain uses TRBV6-6 with TRBJ1-1, with 7 positions matching TRBD1. This CDR3 is 14 amino acids long. J lost 0 bases, V lost 6 bases, and 4 bases had no gene match. Germline CDR1 reads MNHNY; CDR2 reads SVGAGI (reference sequence). CDR3 sequence: CASRKGQLNTEAFF. The DNA for the CDR3 is TGTGCCAGCAGAAAGGGACAGTTGAACACTGAAGCTTTCTTT.

V gene TRBV5-4 combines with J gene TRBJ2-3, with D possibly matching TRBD2 (6 bases). The CDR3 is 15 amino acids. V lost 4 bases, J lost 0 bases, and 12 bases lay in between. Looked up from germline, CDR1 is SGHNT and CDR2 is YYREEE (reference sequence). The CDR3 DNA follows: TGTGCCAGCAGCCTGGAGGCGGGGAGCACAGATACGCAGTATTTT. Its protein product is CASSLEAGSTDTQYF.

This chain joins TRBV25-1 and TRBJ1-1; D unresolved. This CDR3 region has 11 residues. The V gene's germline CDR1 is MGHDK and CDR2 SYGVNS. V lost 7 bases and J lost 2, with 5 bases in between. The CDR3 here is CASNRNTEAFF. As DNA, the CDR3 is TGTGCCAGCAACAGAAACACTGAAGCTTTCTTT.

A few counts support this clone. Other DNA sequences within the sample encode an identical CDR3. The J gene is TRBJ1-1, the V gene TRBV20-1; D is uncertain. This CDR3 is built from 10 residues. Germline-derived CDR1 and CDR2 are DFQATT and SNEGSKA (reference sequence). The ends were cut back, 4 bases at V and 0 bases at J, with 0 bases in the middle. The CDR3: CSAMNTEAFF. The CDR3, as DNA: TGCAGTGCTATGAACACTGAAGCTTTCTTT.

CDR3 DNA sequence: TGCGCCAGCAGTGGATACGCAGGTGAAGCTTTCTTT. Protein product: CASSGYAGEAFF. The chain uses TRBV10-2 and TRBJ1-1; D is uncertain. This CDR3 is built from 12 residues. Trimming left V 4 bases short and J 7 bases short, with 10 bases between. CDR1 is WSHSY, CDR2 SAAADI, per germline.

A few counts support this clone. A single base separates this from a much larger clone, so it may be a read error. This specimen includes other DNA sequences encoding the same CDR3. The V gene is TRBV6-5, the J gene TRBJ2-7; 9 bases line up with TRBD1. This CDR3 comprises 13 residues. The V and J ends lost 6 bases and 2 bases, in that order; junction bases with no gene match: 2. From germline, CDR1 is MNHEY and CDR2 SVGAGI. CDR3 region: CASRRTGAYEQYF. CDR3 nucleotide sequence: TGTGCCAGCAGAAGGACAGGGGCCTACGAGCAGTACTTC.

This clone was seen a few times. The chain couples TRBV4-3 to TRBJ1-2; D is uncertain. This CDR3 is built from 14 residues. The germline CDR1 and CDR2 sequences are LGHNA and YSLEER. V lost 1 base and J 0 bases, leaving 6 bases between the germline ends. The CDR3 region has the DNA TGCGCCAGCAGCCAAGCGGGTTCTAACTATGGCTACACCTTC. Its protein is CASSQAGSNYGYTF.

This chain uses TRBV19 with TRBJ1-1; a possible D gene is TRBD1 (6 bases). V lost 5 bases and J lost 4, with 14 bases in between. The CDR3 runs 14 residues. Germline assignment: CDR1 LNHDA and CDR2 SQIVND (reference sequence). CDR3 sequence (DNA): TGTGCCAGTAGTCCCTCGAGGGGGGGCACTGAAGCTTTCTTT. Translation gives CASSPSRGGTEAFF.

This rearrangement joins TRBV29-1 to TRBJ2-3; TRBD1 or TRBD2 may be the D gene (5 bases each). Trimming left V 4 bases short and J 4 bases short, with 9 bases between. CDR3 size: 12 residues. Germline values: CDR1 SQVTM, CDR2 ANQGSEA. The DNA for the CDR3 is TGCAGCGTTGTAGGGGACGCAGATACGCAGTATTTT. It is translated as CSVVGDADTQYF.

V usage is TRBV29-1 and J usage is TRBJ1-2, with D unclear. The ends were cut back, 2 bases at V and 8 bases at J, with 18 bases in the middle. This CDR3 has 14 residues. Germline loops: CDR1 SQVTM, CDR2 ANQGSEA. This chain's CDR3 is CSVERAGLTEGYTF. CDR3 nucleotides: TGCAGCGTTGAACGGGCAGGCCTGACGGAGGGCTACACCTTC.

The rearrangement uses TRBV7-8 and TRBJ2-1; the D gene is possibly TRBD2 (6 bases). V was clipped by 5 bases and J by 0 bases, with 11 bases between them. Germline CDR1 is SGHVS and CDR2 is FQNEAQ. The CDR3 length is 15 residues. CDR3 nucleotide sequence: TGTGCCAGCAGCCCTGCGGGGAGCTCCTACAATGAGCAGTTCTTC. Translating gives CASSPAGSSYNEQFF.

The chain has TRBV5-1 and TRBJ1-5; D remains unclear. CDR1 SGHRS and CDR2 YFSETQ come from the germline V gene. This CDR3 contains 15 residues. The V and J ends lost 0 bases and 4 bases respectively, with 11 bases between them. The chain's CDR3 is CASSLEGRENQPQHF. As DNA, the CDR3 is TGCGCCAGCAGCTTGGAAGGGAGAGAGAATCAGCCCCAGCATTTT.

A word on this clone: This same CDR3 is encoded by further DNA sequences in the sample. V gene TRBV5-1 combines with J gene TRBJ2-3; D remains ambiguous. Trimming took 0 bases from V and 0 from J, leaving 8 bases between them. The CDR3 is 15 residues long. Germline V gene sequence: CDR1 SGHRS, CDR2 YFSETQ. CDR3 sequence: CASSLVAGSTDTQYF. DNA of the CDR3: TGCGCCAGCAGCTTGGTTGCCGGTAGCACAGATACGCAGTATTTT. The variable domain in full, with the rest retrieved from reference TRBV5-1 and TRBJ2-3, is KAGVTQTPRYLIKTRGQQVTLSCSPISGHRSVSWYQQTPGQGLQFLFEYFSETQRNKGNFPGRFSGRQFSNSRSEMNVSTLELGDSALYLCASSLVAGSTDTQYFGPGTRLTVL.

This rearrangement joins TRBV7-2 to TRBJ1-5; 9 positions agree with TRBD1. Germline lookup yields CDR1 SGHTA and CDR2 FQGNSA. This CDR3 is built from 14 residues. V trimming: 6 bases; J trimming: 2 bases; junction bases outside the gene matches: 2. Written as DNA, the CDR3 is TGTGCCAGCAGGGGACAGGGTGGCAATCAGCCCCAGCATTTT. Its translation: CASRGQGGNQPQHF.

As to this clone: Other DNA sequences in the sample encode the same CDR3. The rearrangement links TRBV30 to TRBJ1-5; tentative D call: TRBD1 (6 bases). V shed 3 bases and J shed 2 bases, with 11 bases lying between them. The germline V gene has CDR1 GTSNPN and CDR2 SVGIG (reference sequence). The CDR3 covers 14 residues. The DNA for the CDR3 is TGTGCCTGGAGGGCAGGGGTCGGCAATCAGCCCCAGCATTTT. It yields the protein CAWRAGVGNQPQHF.

This chain joins TRBV30 and TRBJ2-6; unclear D gene. The germline V gene encodes CDR1 GTSNPN and CDR2 SVGIG (reference sequence). CDR3 size: 14 residues. Trimming left V 3 bases short and J 0 bases short, with 6 bases between. The chain's CDR3 is CAWRQISGANVLTF. CDR3 DNA sequence: TGTGCCTGGAGACAGATCTCTGGGGCCAACGTCCTGACTTTC.

This chain joins TRBV29-1 and TRBJ2-5; D assignment may be TRBD1 or TRBD2 (5 bases each). The CDR3 is 13 amino acids. V was clipped by 4 bases and J by 7 bases, with 16 bases between them. Germline-derived CDR1 and CDR2 are SQVTM and ANQGSEA. The CDR3 protein is CSVAAEWDGTQYF. DNA for the CDR3: TGCAGCGTTGCAGCGGAATGGGACGGGACCCAGTACTTC. Looking up the rest from reference TRBV29-1 and TRBJ2-5 gives the full variable domain: SAVISQKPSRDICQRGTSLTIQCQVDSQVTMMFWYRQQPGQSLTLIATANQGSEATYESGFVIDKFPISRPNLTFSTLTVSNMSPEDSSIYLCSVAAEWDGTQYFGPGTRLLVL.

J is TRBJ1-2 and V is TRBV7-2; TRBD1 matches 10 bases. With 4 bases clipped from V and 0 bases from J, the junction kept 5 bases outside the gene matches. CDR3 length: 16 residues. Germline CDR1 SGHTA, CDR2 FQGNSA. The CDR3 bases are TGTGCCAGCAGCTCGACAGGGGGCCAAGCTAACTATGGCTACACCTTC. Its protein is CASSSTGGQANYGYTF.

The chain couples TRBV5-1 to TRBJ2-1; D ambiguous. Trimming stripped 0 bases from V and 10 bases from J, with 5 bases between. Germline values: CDR1 SGHRS, CDR2 YFSETQ. The CDR3 totals 11 residues. The CDR3 region has the DNA TGCGCCAGCAGCTTGGCAGAGGAGCAGTTCTTC. This gives the protein CASSLAEEQFF. The complete variable domain, with remaining parts taken from reference TRBV5-1 and TRBJ2-1, reads KAGVTQTPRYLIKTRGQQVTLSCSPISGHRSVSWYQQTPGQGLQFLFEYFSETQRNKGNFPGRFSGRQFSNSRSEMNVSTLELGDSALYLCASSLAEEQFFGPGTRLTVL.

The rearrangement uses TRBV28 and TRBJ2-1; the match to TRBD1 covers 8 bases. V shed 2 bases, J shed 3 bases, and the junction held 0 bases outside the gene matches. Germline CDR1 is MDHEN and CDR2 is SYDVKM. This CDR3 has 14 amino acids. Here the CDR3 DNA reads TGTGCCAGCAGTTTAACAGGGGGCTACAATGAGCAGTTCTTC. Protein: CASSLTGGYNEQFF.

This chain uses TRBV6-5 with TRBJ2-1; D ambiguous. CDR1 is MNHEY, CDR2 SVGAGI, per germline. The CDR3 is 13 amino acids. Deletions cut 8 bases from V and 5 bases from J, with 13 bases between. This CDR3 reads CASFRSPDNEQFF. CDR3 sequence (DNA): TGTGCCAGCTTCCGCAGTCCCGACAATGAGCAGTTCTTC.

This clone was found a few times. This chain links TRBV15 with TRBJ2-1; the D gene is possibly TRBD1 (6 bases). The V end lost 3 bases, the J end lost 5 bases, and 14 bases lay between the germline ends. The CDR3 covers 15 residues. CDR1 and CDR2 from the germline V gene are LNHNV and YYDKDF (reference sequence). The CDR3 sequence is CATSRSAGANNEQFF. The CDR3 DNA follows: TGTGCCACCAGCAGGTCGGCAGGGGCGAACAATGAGCAGTTCTTC.

The genes are TRBV5-4 and TRBJ1-6, with a weak D call TRBD1 (6 bases). CDR3 length: 16 amino acids. The germline V gene has CDR1 SGHNT and CDR2 YYREEE (reference sequence). V was cut by 2 bases and J by 7 bases, with 16 bases left in between. The CDR3 loop is CASSFGLGQGNSPLHF. CDR3 sequence (DNA): TGTGCCAGCAGCTTCGGCTTGGGGCAGGGGAATTCACCCCTCCACTTT.